These T cell receptor beta chains were read from a single sample in a study of technical replicates of blood from several donors. The assay was immunoSEQ multiplex PCR, and TCRdb's table has in-frame clones only and misses some. This table holds under 65,000 clones, about 96% found once. Sequencing input: T cells isolated from PBMCs. These receptors were taken from a human donor in good health. Both conserved end residues are part of each CDR3. The D gene is left open where the match is weak. Size tells how often a clone was seen (once, few, many) or the class of an expanded clone, and some rows leave it out.

CDR3 DNA | CDR3 protein | J gene | clone size | D gene | V gene
TGTGCCAGCAGCCTCTCGTCACTATCCTACGAGCAGTACTTC | CASSLSSLSYEQYF | TRBJ2-7 | NA | NA | TRBV7-2
TGCAGCGTTGCCTATACTGCAACTAATGAAAAACTGTTTTTT | CSVAYTATNEKLFF | TRBJ1-4 | NA | NA | TRBV29-1
TGTGCCAGCAGCACGCCTGGGACAGTGGGACAAGAGACCCAGTACTTC | CASSTPGTVGQETQYF | TRBJ2-5 | NA | TRBD1 | TRBV28
TGTGCCAGCAGCTTATTTCTAGCGGGACACAATGAGCAGTTCTTC | CASSLFLAGHNEQFF | TRBJ2-1 | NA | TRBD2 | TRBV13
TGCAGCGTTGAAGGCGGGATAAATGAGCAGTTCTTC | CSVEGGINEQFF | TRBJ2-1 | NA | NA | TRBV29-1
TGTGCCAGCAGCCGGGACAGAAGCACAGATACGCAGTATTTT | CASSRDRSTDTQYF | TRBJ2-3 | NA | TRBD1 | TRBV7-3
TGTGCCAGCAGCTTAGCCCGTTTTGAAGCTTTCTTT | CASSLARFEAFF | TRBJ1-1 | NA | NA | TRBV7-9
TGTGCCAGCAGCTTGTTGGGACAGCAGAACACTGAAGCTTTCTTT | CASSLLGQQNTEAFF | TRBJ1-1 | once | TRBD1 | TRBV11-1
TGCGCCAGCAGAGGGGGAGACACCCGGAACACTGAAGCTTTCTTT | CASRGGDTRNTEAFF | TRBJ1-1 | NA | NA | TRBV10-2
TGTGCCAGCTCACCCCTTCTAGGCCACCAGGCCAAAAACATTCAGTACTTC | CASSPLLGHQAKNIQYF | TRBJ2-4 | NA | NA | TRBV18
TGTGCCAGCAGCCAAGATCGGGGGGGATCTGGCTACACCTTC | CASSQDRGGSGYTF | TRBJ1-2 | NA | NA | TRBV14
TGTGCCAGCAGTTATTCAGGGCTGGGCACTGAAGCTTTCTTT | CASSYSGLGTEAFF | TRBJ1-1 | NA | NA | TRBV6-5
TGTGCCAGCAGTGGGAGTGAGCGGGGGACCTACGAGCAGTACTTC | CASSGSERGTYEQYF | TRBJ2-7 | NA | TRBD2 | TRBV6-1
TGTGCCAGTTCCCGGGGAAGGATGAATGAAAAACTGTTTTTT | CASSRGRMNEKLFF | TRBJ1-4 | NA | NA | TRBV19
TGTGCCAGCTCACCACCGGGACCACAGGGGGGTGAAGCTTTCTTT | CASSPPGPQGGEAFF | TRBJ1-1 | NA | TRBD1 | TRBV18
TGCGCCAGCAGCTTAGCCGATCAAGGGGGAGAGACCCAGTACTTC | CASSLADQGGETQYF | TRBJ2-5 | NA | NA | TRBV5-1
TGTGCCAGCAGCTCCCAGGGACAGGGCACAGATACGCAGTATTTT | CASSSQGQGTDTQYF | TRBJ2-3 | NA | TRBD1 | TRBV5-4
TGTGCCAGCAGCTTTGATTGGAGGGAAGTTGGCGAGCAGTACTTC | CASSFDWREVGEQYF | TRBJ2-7 | NA | NA | TRBV7-9
TGTGCCACCAGCAGAACACAGGGGGTGGGGCAGCCCCAGCATTTT | CATSRTQGVGQPQHF | TRBJ1-5 | NA | TRBD1 | TRBV15
TGTGCCATCTATTCAGGGGGAAGCTATGGCTACACCTTC | CAIYSGGSYGYTF | TRBJ1-2 | NA | TRBD1 | TRBV10-3
TGTGCCAGCAGTTTACAGAGGACAGGGGTAGCCTTGGGGGGCTACACCTTC | CASSLQRTGVALGGYTF | TRBJ1-2 | NA | TRBD1 | TRBV27
TGTGCCAGCAGCACGCACAGCTCTGGAAACACCATATATTTT | CASSTHSSGNTIYF | TRBJ1-3 | NA | NA | TRBV9
TGTGCCAGCAGCTTATATGGCGGGACTAGCGGGAGTTCCAATGAGCAGTTCTTC | CASSLYGGTSGSSNEQFF | TRBJ2-1 | NA | TRBD2 | TRBV7-3
TGCGCCAGCAGCTTACCGGGACAGGAATATGGCTACACCTTC | CASSLPGQEYGYTF | TRBJ1-2 | NA | TRBD1 | TRBV5-1
TGTGCCAGCAGTTACTGGCCAGGGATTGGCTACACCTTC | CASSYWPGIGYTF | TRBJ1-2 | NA | NA | TRBV6-6
TGTGCCAGCAGCTCTCTGACAGGCTCTGGAAACACCATATATTTT | CASSSLTGSGNTIYF | TRBJ1-3 | NA | NA | TRBV7-8
TGTGCCAGCAGCATAGGGGACATCCAAGAGACCCAGTACTTC | CASSIGDIQETQYF | TRBJ2-5 | NA | NA | TRBV28
TGTGCCTGGAGTGGGGGGACAGATGAAAAAGCGAACACCGGGGAGCTGTTTTTT | CAWSGGTDEKANTGELFF | TRBJ2-2 | NA | TRBD1 | TRBV30
TGTGCCAGCAGCTTAACTCAGGGGATAAGCTACGAGCAGTACTTC | CASSLTQGISYEQYF | TRBJ2-7 | NA | NA | TRBV7-8
TGTGCCAGCAGCCAAGCGGGAGGAGAGGCTGGTGAGCAGTTCTTC | CASSQAGGEAGEQFF | TRBJ2-1 | NA | TRBD2 | TRBV28
TGTGCCAGCAGTCAGACAGGGGCGGTGTCCTACAATGAGCAGTTCTTC | CASSQTGAVSYNEQFF | TRBJ2-1 | NA | TRBD1 | TRBV7-9